A single sample is the source of the 10 T cell receptor beta chains below, sequenced in a study of blood T cells in healthy people across ages. Primers used in a second PCR of about 7 to 11 cycles were a sample-barcoded 5' primer and a J-beta primer mix. TCRdb re-derived calls from the 5' RACE reads in MiXCR, one entry per CDR3 protein. This sample has fewer than 900,000 distinct CDR3 sequences, with roughly 41% found just once. The material sequenced was blood. Receptor source: a woman aged 55 to 70 in good health.

The chain is built from TRBV21-1 and TRBJ2-7. TRBV21-1 represents a pseudogene. This CDR3 has 12 residues. The CDR3 spells CASNYNYYEQYF. The CDR3 DNA reads as TGTGCCAGCAACTATAATTACTACGAGCAGTACTTC.

The rearrangement joins TRBV9 to TRBJ2-5; 7 bases agree with TRBD2. Near its end, the DNA agrees better with TRBJ2-7, so the J call may be wrong. In germline, CDR1 is SGDLS, CDR2 YYNGEE. CDR3 length: 13 residues. CDR3 nucleotides: TGTGCCAGCAGCATGGGACTACACTACGAGCAGTACTTC. Its translation: CASSMGLHYEQYF.

This chain links TRBV5-1 with TRBJ2-1, with a weak D call TRBD1 (6 bases). The CDR3 is 16 amino acids. CDR1 and CDR2 (germline): SGHRS, YFSETQ. The V and J ends lost 0 bases and 0 bases respectively, with 10 bases between them. This CDR3 reads CASSLGGQSSYNEQFF. The CDR3 DNA reads as TGCGCCAGCAGCTTGGGTGGACAGAGCTCCTACAATGAGCAGTTCTTC.

The V and J genes are TRBV6-5 and TRBJ2-7; D is uncertain. V lost 0 bases, J lost 2 bases, and 11 bases lay in between. From germline, CDR1 is MNHEY and CDR2 SVGAGI. This CDR3 spans 15 amino acids. DNA for the CDR3: TGTGCCAGCAGTTACTCGAACGGCGGCACCTACGAGCAGTACTTC. Its translation is CASSYSNGGTYEQYF.

This clonotype was seen many times. The genes are TRBV4-3 and TRBJ1-2; the D gene is possibly TRBD1 (6 bases). This CDR3 contains 15 residues. Germline CDR1 reads LGHNA; CDR2 reads YSLEER. Trimming cost V 3 bases and J 4 bases, with 15 bases left between them. This CDR3 is CASSHATGGSYGYTF. Written as DNA, the CDR3 is TGCGCCAGCAGCCATGCTACCGGGGGCAGCTATGGCTACACCTTC.

There are a few counts of this clonotype. This chain connects TRBV4-2 to TRBJ2-1; no clear D. The CDR3 sequence is 13 residues long. Trimming removed 0 bases at V and 10 bases at J, with 10 bases between. The germline V gene has CDR1 LGHNA and CDR2 YNFKEQ. The CDR3 region is CASSQERSLEQFF. The CDR3 region has the DNA TGTGCCAGCAGCCAAGAACGGTCCCTAGAGCAGTTCTTC.

This chain connects TRBV30 to TRBJ2-7; 7 nucleotides agree with TRBD2. Matching the DNA end better, TRBJ2-5 makes the J call doubtful. Germline values: CDR1 GTSNPN, CDR2 SVGIG (reference sequence). This CDR3 comprises 14 residues. In DNA form, the CDR3 reads TGTGCCTGGAGCGACAGCGGGGCCCGGGAGACCCAGTACTTC. It yields the protein CAWSDSGARETQYF.

This rearrangement joins TRBV18 to TRBJ1-2; tentatively, D is TRBD1 (5 bases). Germline CDR1 KGHSH, CDR2 LQKENI. With 1 base removed from V and 4 bases from J, the gap between germline ends came to 10 bases. The CDR3 is made up of 14 amino acids. CDR3 bases: TGTGCCAGCTCACCACTAGGGGATAGCTATGGCTACACCTTC. Translating it yields CASSPLGDSYGYTF. The whole variable domain, filled in from reference TRBV18 and TRBJ1-2, reads NAGVMQNPRHLVRRRGQEARLRCSPMKGHSHVYWYRQLPEEGLKFMVYLQKENIIDESGMPKERFSAEFPKEGPSILRIQQVVRGDSAAYFCASSPLGDSYGYTFGSGTRLTVV.

The chain recombines TRBV10-3 with TRBJ2-6, with D possibly matching TRBD2 (6 bases). From germline, CDR1 is ENHRY and CDR2 SYGVKD. V lost 3 bases and J lost 4, with 16 bases in between. The CDR3 runs 17 residues. The CDR3 coding sequence is TGTGCCATCAGTGATGGAGGGAGGACCGCCGGGGCCAACGTCCTGACTTTC. This encodes CAISDGGRTAGANVLTF.

The V gene is TRBV7-3, the J gene TRBJ1-6; 7 bases align to TRBD1. The trim removed 3 bases at V and 10 bases at J, leaving 6 bases unmatched. Germline V gene data show CDR1 as SGHTA and CDR2 as FQGTGA. The CDR3 is made up of 14 amino acids. CDR3 sequence: CASSFTGEHSPLHF. CDR3 DNA: TGTGCCAGCAGCTTTACAGGGGAGCACTCACCCCTCCACTTT.